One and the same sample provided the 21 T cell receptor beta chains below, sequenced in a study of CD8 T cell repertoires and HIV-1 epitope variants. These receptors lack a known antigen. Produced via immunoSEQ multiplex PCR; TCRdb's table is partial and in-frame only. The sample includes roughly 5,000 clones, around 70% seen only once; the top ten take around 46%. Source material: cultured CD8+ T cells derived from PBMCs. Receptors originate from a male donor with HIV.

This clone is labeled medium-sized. Written as DNA, the CDR3 is TGTGCCAGCAGCCCTGGGACTTCTGACTATGGCTACACCTTC. It yields the protein CASSPGTSDYGYTF. This rearrangement joins TRBV11-1 to TRBJ1-2, with D possibly TRBD1 on 5 matching bases. There are 14 residues in the CDR3. V lost 5 bases to trimming and J lost 3 bases, with 13 bases between them. Germline V gives CDR1 SGHAT, CDR2 FQDESV (reference sequence).

CDR3: CASSLSDGGVGETQYF. CDR3 DNA sequence: TGTGCCAGCAGTTTATCCGACGGGGGGGTCGGAGAGACCCAGTACTTC. The chain couples TRBV28 to TRBJ2-5; 8 nucleotides agree with TRBD2. Trimming removed 1 base from V and 4 bases from J; junction bases left unmatched: 8. The CDR3 is 16 residues long. Germline V CDR1 and CDR2: MDHEN, SYDVKM.

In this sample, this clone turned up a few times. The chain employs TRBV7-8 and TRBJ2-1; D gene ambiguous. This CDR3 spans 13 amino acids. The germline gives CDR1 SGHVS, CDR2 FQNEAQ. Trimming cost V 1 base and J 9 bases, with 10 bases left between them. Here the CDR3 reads CASSLDGASEQFF. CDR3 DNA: TGTGCCAGCAGCTTAGACGGTGCCAGTGAGCAGTTCTTC.

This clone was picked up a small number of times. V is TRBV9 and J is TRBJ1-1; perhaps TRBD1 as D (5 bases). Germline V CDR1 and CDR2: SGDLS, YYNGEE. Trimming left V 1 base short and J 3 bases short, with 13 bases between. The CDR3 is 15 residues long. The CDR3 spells CASSVRGDDYTEAFF. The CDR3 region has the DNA TGTGCCAGCAGCGTACGGGGGGACGATTACACTGAAGCTTTCTTT. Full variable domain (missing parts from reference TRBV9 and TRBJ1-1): DSGVTQTPKHLITATGQRVTLRCSPRSGDLSVYWYQQSLDQGLQFLIQYYNGEERAKGNILERFSAQQFPDLHSELNLSSLELGDSALYFCASSVRGDDYTEAFFGQGTRLTVV.

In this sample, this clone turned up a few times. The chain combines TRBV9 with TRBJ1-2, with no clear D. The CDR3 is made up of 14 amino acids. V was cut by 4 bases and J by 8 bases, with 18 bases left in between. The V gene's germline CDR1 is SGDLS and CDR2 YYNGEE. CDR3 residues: CASSPGDPLDGYTF. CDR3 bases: TGTGCCAGCAGCCCCGGAGACCCCCTGGACGGCTACACCTTC.

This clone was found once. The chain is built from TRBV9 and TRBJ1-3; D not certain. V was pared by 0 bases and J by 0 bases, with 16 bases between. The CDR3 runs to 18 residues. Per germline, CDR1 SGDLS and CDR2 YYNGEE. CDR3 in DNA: TGTGCCAGCAGCGTAGAAACACGCTGGCGGATCTCTGGAAACACCATATATTTT. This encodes CASSVETRWRISGNTIYF.

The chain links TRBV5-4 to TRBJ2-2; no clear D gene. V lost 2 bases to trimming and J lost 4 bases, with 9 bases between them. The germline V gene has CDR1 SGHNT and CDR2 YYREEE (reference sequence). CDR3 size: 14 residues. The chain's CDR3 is CASSLKTATGELFF. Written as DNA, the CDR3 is TGTGCCAGCAGCTTAAAAACGGCCACCGGGGAGCTGTTTTTT.

Here the CDR3 reads CASSLVTQGHEQYF. DNA for the CDR3: TGTGCCAGCAGCTTAGTGACCCAGGGCCACGAGCAGTACTTC. V and J are TRBV7-2 and TRBJ2-7; D perhaps matches TRBD1 (5 bases). The germline V and J ends were trimmed by 1 base and 5 bases, with 12 bases remaining between them. CDR3 length equals 14 residues. Germline V gene lookup returns CDR1 SGHTA and CDR2 FQGNSA. Full variable domain (rest looked up from reference TRBV7-2 and TRBJ2-7): GAGVSQSPSNKVTEKGKDVELRCDPISGHTALYWYRQSLGQGLEFLIYFQGNSAPDKSGLPSDRFSAERTGGSVSTLTIQRTQQEDSAVYLCASSLVTQGHEQYFGPGTRLTVT.

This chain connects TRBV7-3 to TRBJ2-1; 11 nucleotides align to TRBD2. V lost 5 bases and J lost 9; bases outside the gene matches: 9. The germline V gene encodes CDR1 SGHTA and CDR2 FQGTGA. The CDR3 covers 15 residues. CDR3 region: CASSLMGTSGSEQFF. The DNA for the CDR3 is TGTGCCAGCAGCCTCATGGGGACTAGCGGTAGTGAGCAGTTCTTC. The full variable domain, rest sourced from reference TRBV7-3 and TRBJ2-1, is GAGVSQTPSNKVTEKGKYVELRCDPISGHTALYWYRQSLGQGPEFLIYFQGTGAADDSGLPNDRFFAVRPEGSVSTLKIQRTERGDSAVYLCASSLMGTSGSEQFFGPGTRLTVL.

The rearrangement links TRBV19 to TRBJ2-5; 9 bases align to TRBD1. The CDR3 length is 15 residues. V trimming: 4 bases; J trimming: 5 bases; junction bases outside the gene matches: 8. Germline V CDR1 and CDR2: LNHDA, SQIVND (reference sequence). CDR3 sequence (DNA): TGTGCCAGTAGTACCCTACAGGGGGCTGAGGAGACCCAGTACTTC. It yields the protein CASSTLQGAEETQYF.

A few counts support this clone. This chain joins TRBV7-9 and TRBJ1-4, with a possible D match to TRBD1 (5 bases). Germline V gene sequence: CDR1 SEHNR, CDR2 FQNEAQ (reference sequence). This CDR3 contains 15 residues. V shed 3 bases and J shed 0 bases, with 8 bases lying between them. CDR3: CASSLTVATNEKLFF. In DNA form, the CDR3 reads TGTGCCAGCAGCTTGACAGTAGCAACTAATGAAAAACTGTTTTTT. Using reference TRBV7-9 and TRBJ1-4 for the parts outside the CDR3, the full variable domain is DTGVSQNPRHKITKRGQNVTFRCDPISEHNRLYWYRQTLGQGPEFLTYFQNEAQLEKSRLLSDRFSAERPKGSFSTLEIQRTEQGDSAMYLCASSLTVATNEKLFFGSGTQLSVL.

In nucleotides, the CDR3 is TGTGCCAGTAGTATTACAGGGGACTATGGCTACACCTTC. Encoded protein: CASSITGDYGYTF. This sequence joins TRBV19 and TRBJ1-2, with 7 bases that match TRBD1. The CDR3 runs 13 residues. Losses at the gene ends were 3 bases for V and 3 bases for J; bases not matched to a gene: 1. CDR1 is LNHDA and CDR2 is SQIVND in the germline V gene (reference sequence).

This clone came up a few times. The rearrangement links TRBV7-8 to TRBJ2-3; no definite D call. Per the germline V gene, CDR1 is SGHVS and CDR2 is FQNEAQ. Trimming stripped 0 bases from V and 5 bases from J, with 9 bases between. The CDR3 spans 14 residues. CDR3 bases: TGTGCCAGCAGCTTAGCGAGCGTTGGAGATACGCAGTATTTT. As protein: CASSLASVGDTQYF.

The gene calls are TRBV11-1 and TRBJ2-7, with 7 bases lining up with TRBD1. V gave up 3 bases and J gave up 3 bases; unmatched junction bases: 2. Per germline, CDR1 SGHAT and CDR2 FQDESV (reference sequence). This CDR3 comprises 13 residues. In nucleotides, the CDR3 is TGTGCCAGCAGCTTCCGGGACAGCTACGAGCAGTACTTC. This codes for CASSFRDSYEQYF.

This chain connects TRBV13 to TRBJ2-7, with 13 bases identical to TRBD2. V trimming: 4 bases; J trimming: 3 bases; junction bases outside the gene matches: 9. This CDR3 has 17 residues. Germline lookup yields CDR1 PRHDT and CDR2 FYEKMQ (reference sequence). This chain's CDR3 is CASSSGLAGDSNYEQYF. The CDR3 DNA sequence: TGTGCCAGCAGCTCCGGACTAGCGGGAGACTCAAACTACGAGCAGTACTTC.

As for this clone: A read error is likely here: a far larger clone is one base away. The CDR3 sequence: CASSQDPVELDYGYTF. The CDR3 nucleotides read TGTGCCAGCAGCCAAGATCCCGTCGAACTCGACTATGGCTACACCTTC. This chain joins TRBV7-2 and TRBJ1-2, with D unclear. V was trimmed by 5 bases and J by 3 bases, leaving 19 bases between them. Germline loops: CDR1 SGHTA, CDR2 FQGNSA. CDR3 length: 16 amino acids.

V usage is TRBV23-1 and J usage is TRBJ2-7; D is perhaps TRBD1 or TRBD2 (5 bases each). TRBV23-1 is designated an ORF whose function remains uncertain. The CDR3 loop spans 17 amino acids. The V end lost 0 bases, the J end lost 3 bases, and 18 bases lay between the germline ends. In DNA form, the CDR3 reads TGCGCCAGCAGTCAATCGGGGGACGGGGCAGCGATCTACGAGCAGTACTTC. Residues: CASSQSGDGAAIYEQYF.

CDR3 region: CAWSVLRQGLGGNQPQHF. The CDR3 DNA reads as TGTGCCTGGAGTGTACTAAGACAGGGGTTAGGGGGCAATCAGCCCCAGCATTTT. The gene calls are TRBV30 and TRBJ1-5; 8 bases align to TRBD1. The trim removed 0 bases at V and 2 bases at J, leaving 12 bases unmatched. The CDR3 sequence is 18 residues long. CDR1 is GTSNPN, CDR2 SVGIG, per germline (reference sequence).

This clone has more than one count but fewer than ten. DNA of the CDR3: TGCGCCAGCAGACCCGGGACAGGGGACAATGAGCAGTTCTTC. Translated: CASRPGTGDNEQFF. The chain joins TRBV5-1 to TRBJ2-1; 10 bases are a match to TRBD1. In germline, CDR1 is SGHRS, CDR2 YFSETQ. Germline trimming cut 5 bases from V and 5 bases from J; bases unmatched to any gene: 4. CDR3 length: 14 amino acids.

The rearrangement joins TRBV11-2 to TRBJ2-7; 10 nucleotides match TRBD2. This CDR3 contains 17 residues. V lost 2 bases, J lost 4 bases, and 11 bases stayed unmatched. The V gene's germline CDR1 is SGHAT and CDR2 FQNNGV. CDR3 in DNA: TGTGCCAGCAGCTTAAACAGGCCCGGACTAGCGGCTTACGAGCAGTACTTC. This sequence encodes CASSLNRPGLAAYEQYF.

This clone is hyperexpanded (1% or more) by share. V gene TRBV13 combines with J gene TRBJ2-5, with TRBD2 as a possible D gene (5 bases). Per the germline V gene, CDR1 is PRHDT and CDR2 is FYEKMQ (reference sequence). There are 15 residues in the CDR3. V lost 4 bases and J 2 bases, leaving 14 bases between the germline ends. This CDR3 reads CASSSAGIDQETQYF. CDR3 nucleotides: TGTGCCAGCAGCTCCGCCGGGATAGATCAAGAGACCCAGTACTTC.